This T cell receptor (beta chain) was captured by sequencing in a study of T cell responses to AZD1222 COVID-19 vaccine. Findings and caveats of the study: Nearly half of unique spike-specific TCRs reportedly avoided B.1.351 and B.1.1.7 mutated regions. Spike-wide coverage was observed for vaccine-associated CD4 TCRs, with dominant responses at 160-218 and 743-854. Females made up more of the donors, who were largely white British, and clonal diversity may have come out too low. Repertoires were sampled only after the peak T cell response.

Assay: immunoSEQ multiplex PCR; the TCRdb copy retains only in-frame clones and omits some. The sample carries roughly 67,000 clones, roughly 90% recorded once. In the case of this clone: Its antigen is still unknown.

The CDR3 length is 15 residues. Germline CDR1 and CDR2: LNHDA and SQIVND (reference sequence). V lost 5 bases and J lost 2; bases outside the gene matches: 6. This TCR came from an adult in good health. Source: peripheral blood, taken on day 0 of AZD1222 vaccination. The rearrangement joins TRBV19 to TRBJ2-7, with 10 bases lining up with TRBD2. The CDR3 region is CASSARTSGTYEQYF. As DNA, the CDR3 is TGTGCCAGTAGTGCACGGACTAGCGGTACCTACGAGCAGTACTTC. The complete variable domain, with remaining parts taken from reference TRBV19 and TRBJ2-7, reads DGGITQSPKYLFRKEGQNVTLSCEQNLNHDAMYWYRQDPGQGLRLIYYSQIVNDFQKGDIAEGYSVSREKKESFPLTVTSAQKNPTAFYLCASSARTSGTYEQYFGPGTRLTVT.